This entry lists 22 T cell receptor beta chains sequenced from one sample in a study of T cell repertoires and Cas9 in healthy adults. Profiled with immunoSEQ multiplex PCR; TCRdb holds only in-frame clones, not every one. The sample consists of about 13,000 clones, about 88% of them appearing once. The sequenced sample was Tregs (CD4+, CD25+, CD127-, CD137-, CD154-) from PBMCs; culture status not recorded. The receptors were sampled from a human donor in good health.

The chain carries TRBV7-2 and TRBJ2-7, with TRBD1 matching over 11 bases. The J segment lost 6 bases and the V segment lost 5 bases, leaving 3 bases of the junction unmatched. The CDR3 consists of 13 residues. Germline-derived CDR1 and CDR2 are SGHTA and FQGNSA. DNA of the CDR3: TGTGCCAGCAGCCTAGGGACAGGGGGCGAGCAGTACGTC. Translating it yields CASSLGTGGEQYV.

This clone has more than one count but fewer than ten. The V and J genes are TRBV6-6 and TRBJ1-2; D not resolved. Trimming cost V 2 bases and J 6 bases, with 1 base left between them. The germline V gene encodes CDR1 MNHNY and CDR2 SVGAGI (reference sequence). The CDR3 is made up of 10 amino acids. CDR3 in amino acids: CASSYDGYTF. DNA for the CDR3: TGTGCCAGCAGTTACGATGGCTACACCTTC.

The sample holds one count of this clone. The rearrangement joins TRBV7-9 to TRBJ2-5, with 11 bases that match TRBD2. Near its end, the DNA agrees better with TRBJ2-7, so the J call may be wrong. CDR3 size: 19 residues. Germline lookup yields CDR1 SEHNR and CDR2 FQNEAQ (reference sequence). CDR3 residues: CASSPPPFPVLAGGYEQYF. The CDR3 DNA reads TGTGCCAGCAGCCCCCCCCCTTTTCCCGTTCTAGCGGGGGGCTACGAGCAGTACTTC.

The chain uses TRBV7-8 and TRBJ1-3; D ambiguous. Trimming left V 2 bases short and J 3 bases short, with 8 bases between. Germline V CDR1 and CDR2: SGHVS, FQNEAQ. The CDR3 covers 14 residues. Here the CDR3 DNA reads TGTGCCAGCAGCTTAAATCTAAATGGAAACACCATATATTTT. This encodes CASSLNLNGNTIYF.

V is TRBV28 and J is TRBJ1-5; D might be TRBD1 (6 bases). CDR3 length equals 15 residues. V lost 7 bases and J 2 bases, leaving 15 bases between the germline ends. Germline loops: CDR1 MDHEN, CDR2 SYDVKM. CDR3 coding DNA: TGTGCCAGCAATGCGGGGGCCCCTCGCAATCAGCCCCAGCATTTT. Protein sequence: CASNAGAPRNQPQHF.

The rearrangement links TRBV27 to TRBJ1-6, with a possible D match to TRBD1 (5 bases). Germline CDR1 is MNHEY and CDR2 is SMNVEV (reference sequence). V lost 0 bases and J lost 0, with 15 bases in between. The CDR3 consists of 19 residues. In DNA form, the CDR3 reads TGTGCCAGCAGTTTATCCCACTGGACACCATCCTCCTATAATTCACCCCTCCACTTT. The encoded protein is CASSLSHWTPSSYNSPLHF.

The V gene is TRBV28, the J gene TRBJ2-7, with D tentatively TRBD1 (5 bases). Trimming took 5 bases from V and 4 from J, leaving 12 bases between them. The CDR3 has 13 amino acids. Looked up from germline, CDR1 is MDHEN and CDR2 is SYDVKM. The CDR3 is CASSGRQSYEQYV. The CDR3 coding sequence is TGTGCCAGCAGTGGCCGACAGTCATACGAGCAGTACGTC.

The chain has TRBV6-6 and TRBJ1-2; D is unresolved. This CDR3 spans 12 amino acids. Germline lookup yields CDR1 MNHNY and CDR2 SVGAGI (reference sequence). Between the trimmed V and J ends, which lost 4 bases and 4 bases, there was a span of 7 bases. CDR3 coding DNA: TGTGCCAGCAGTTCCCGACCCTATGGCTACACCTTC. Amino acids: CASSSRPYGYTF.

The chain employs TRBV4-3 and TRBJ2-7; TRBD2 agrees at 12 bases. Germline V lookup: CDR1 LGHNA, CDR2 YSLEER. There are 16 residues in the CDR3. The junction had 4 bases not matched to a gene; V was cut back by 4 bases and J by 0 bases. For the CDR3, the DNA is TGCGCCAGCAGCCCATCTAGCGGGAGGGTCTCCTACGAGCAGTACGTC. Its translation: CASSPSSGRVSYEQYV.

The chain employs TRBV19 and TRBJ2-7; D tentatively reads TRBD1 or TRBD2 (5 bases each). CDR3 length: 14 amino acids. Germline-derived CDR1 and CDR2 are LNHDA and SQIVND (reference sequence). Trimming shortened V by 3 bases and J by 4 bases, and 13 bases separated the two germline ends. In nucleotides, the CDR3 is TGTGCCAGTAGTATGGTGGGGGTGGAGTACGAGCAGTACTTC. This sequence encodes CASSMVGVEYEQYF.

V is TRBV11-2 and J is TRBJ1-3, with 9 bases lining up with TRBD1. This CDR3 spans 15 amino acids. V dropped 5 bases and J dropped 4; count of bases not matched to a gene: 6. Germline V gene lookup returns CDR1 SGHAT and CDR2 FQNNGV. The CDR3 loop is CASSPGTGTGNTIYF. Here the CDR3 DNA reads TGTGCCAGCAGCCCCGGGACAGGGACAGGAAACACCATATATTTT.

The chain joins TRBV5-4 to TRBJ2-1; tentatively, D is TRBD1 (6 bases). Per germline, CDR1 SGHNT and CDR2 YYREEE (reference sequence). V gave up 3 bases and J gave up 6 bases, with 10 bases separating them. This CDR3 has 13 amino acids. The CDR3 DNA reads TGTGCCAGCAGCTGGGGGCAGTCCAATGAGCAGTTCTTC. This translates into CASSWGQSNEQFF.

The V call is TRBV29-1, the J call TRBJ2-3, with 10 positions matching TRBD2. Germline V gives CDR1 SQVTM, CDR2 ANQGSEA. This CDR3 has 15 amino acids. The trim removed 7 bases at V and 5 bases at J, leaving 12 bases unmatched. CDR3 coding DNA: TGCAGCGCCACGGCTAGCGGGAGTCGAGTAGATACGCAGTATTTT. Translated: CSATASGSRVDTQYF.

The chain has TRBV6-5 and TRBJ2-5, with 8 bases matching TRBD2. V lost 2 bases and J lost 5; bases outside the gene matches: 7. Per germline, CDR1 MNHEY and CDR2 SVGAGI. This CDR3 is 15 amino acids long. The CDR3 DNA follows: TGTGCCAGCAGTTACGTCGGGAGGGCCACGGAGACCCAGTACTTC. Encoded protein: CASSYVGRATETQYF.

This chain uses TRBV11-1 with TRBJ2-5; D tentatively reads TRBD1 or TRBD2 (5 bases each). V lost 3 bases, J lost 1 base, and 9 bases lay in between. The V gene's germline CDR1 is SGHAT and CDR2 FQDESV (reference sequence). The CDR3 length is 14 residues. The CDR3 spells CASSFGTGQETQYF. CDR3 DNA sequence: TGTGCCAGCAGCTTCGGGACGGGCCAAGAGACCCAGTACTTC. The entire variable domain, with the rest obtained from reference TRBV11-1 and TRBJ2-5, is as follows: EAEVAQSPRYKITEKSQAVAFWCDPISGHATLYWYRQILGQGPELLVQFQDESVVDDSQLPKDRFSAERLKGVDSTLKIQPAELGDSAMYLCASSFGTGQETQYFGPGTRLLVL.

Here the CDR3 DNA reads TGTGCCAGCAGTTACTCCCCCAACCCCTACGAGCAGTACTTC. It yields the protein CASSYSPNPYEQYF. V gene TRBV6-5 combines with J gene TRBJ2-7; no firm D call. CDR3 length: 14 residues. CDR1 is MNHEY, CDR2 SVGAGI, per germline. V was cut by 0 bases and J by 2 bases, with 8 bases left in between.

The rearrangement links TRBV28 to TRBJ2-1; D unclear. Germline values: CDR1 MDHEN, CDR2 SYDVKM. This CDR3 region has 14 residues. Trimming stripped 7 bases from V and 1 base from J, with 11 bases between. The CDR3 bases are TGTGCCAGCATCGAGGACCCTTCCTACAATGAGCAGTTCTTC. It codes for CASIEDPSYNEQFF.

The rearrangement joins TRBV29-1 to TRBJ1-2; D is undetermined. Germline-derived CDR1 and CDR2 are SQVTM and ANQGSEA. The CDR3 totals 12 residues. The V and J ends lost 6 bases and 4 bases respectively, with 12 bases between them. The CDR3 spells CSVGFSSYGYTF. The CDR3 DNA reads TGCAGCGTGGGGTTTAGCTCCTATGGCTACACCTTC.

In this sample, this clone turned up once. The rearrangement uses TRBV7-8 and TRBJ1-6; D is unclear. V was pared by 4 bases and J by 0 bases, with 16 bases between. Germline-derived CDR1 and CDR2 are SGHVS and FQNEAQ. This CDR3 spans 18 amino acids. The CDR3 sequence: CASSSRLWASSYNSPLHF. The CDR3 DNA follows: TGTGCCAGCAGCTCCCGTTTATGGGCCAGCTCCTATAATTCACCCCTCCACTTT.

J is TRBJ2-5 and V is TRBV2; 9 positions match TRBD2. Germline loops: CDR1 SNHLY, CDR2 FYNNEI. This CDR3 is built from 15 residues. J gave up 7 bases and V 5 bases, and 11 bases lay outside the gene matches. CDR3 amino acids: CASSRIAGAPGTQYF. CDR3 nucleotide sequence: TGTGCCAGCAGTAGAATAGCGGGGGCCCCCGGGACCCAGTACTTC.

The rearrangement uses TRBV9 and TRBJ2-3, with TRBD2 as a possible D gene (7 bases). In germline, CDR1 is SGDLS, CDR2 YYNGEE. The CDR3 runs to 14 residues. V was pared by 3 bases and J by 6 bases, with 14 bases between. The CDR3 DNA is TGTGCCAGCAGCGCCCTCGGGGGGCCCGATACGCAGTATTTT. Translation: CASSALGGPDTQYF.

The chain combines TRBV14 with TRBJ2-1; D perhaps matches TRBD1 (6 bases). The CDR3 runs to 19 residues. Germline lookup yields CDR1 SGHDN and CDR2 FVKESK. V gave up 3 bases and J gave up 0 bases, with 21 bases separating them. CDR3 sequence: CASSHPRPGTLGSYNEQFF. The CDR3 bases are TGTGCCAGCAGCCACCCCCGCCCCGGGACACTCGGCTCCTACAATGAGCAGTTCTTC.